This paragraph covers one T cell receptor beta chain sequence. Its antigen remains unknown. Germline V gene sequence: CDR1 KGHSH, CDR2 LQKENI. The germline V and J ends were trimmed by 3 bases and 7 bases, with 16 bases remaining between them. The CDR3 runs 15 residues. This sample is part of a study of identical twins. Unique molecular identifiers were present on the cDNA, and a universal primer site came from template switching. TCRdb passed the 5' RACE reads through MiXCR, listing each CDR3 protein once. In the table there are under 500,000 distinct CDR3 sequences, approximately 14% of which are singletons. Broader study findings: With monozygotic twins, out-of-frame TCR alpha sharing exceeded what models estimated. There is a chance that invariant MAIT and iNKT cells partially muddied zero-insertion analyses. Conclusions came from cross-sectional statistical analysis, not from following the same donors.

These data also featured in a second study, about yellow fever vaccine responses in identical twins.

The sequenced sample was CD4+ T cells sorted from blood. The V gene is TRBV18, the J gene TRBJ2-1, with D perhaps matching TRBD2 (6 bases). The sequence came from a woman between 18 and 29 years old in good health. The CDR3 coding sequence is TGTGCCAGCTCACCTCGGACTAATTCGGGGAATGAGCAGTTCTTC. Its protein is CASSPRTNSGNEQFF.